The 32 T cell receptor beta chains presented below share a single source sample, sequenced in a study of OX40 agonist ivuxolimab in advanced cancers. TCRdb keeps only in-frame clones here, not all; method: immunoSEQ multiplex PCR. The repertoire holds roughly 86,000 clones, with 85% to 95% as singletons. This specimen consisted of CD4+ or CD8+ T cells sorted from blood, obtained in a trial of the OX40 agonist ivuxolimab. These receptors were obtained from an adult with an advanced solid tumor such as melanoma, head and neck, liver or kidney cancer.

This chain connects TRBV6-5 to TRBJ2-5; no definite D call. Germline CDR1 reads MNHEY; CDR2 reads SVGAGI. This CDR3 spans 13 amino acids. V shed 2 bases and J shed 9 bases, with 13 bases lying between them. The CDR3 DNA follows: TGTGCCAGCAGTTACGGGGTTATAATGGCCCAGTACTTC. As protein: CASSYGVIMAQYF.

This sequence joins TRBV18 and TRBJ2-1, with TRBD2 identical over 11 bases. The CDR3 is 15 amino acids. Per the germline V gene, CDR1 is KGHSH and CDR2 is LQKENI. V lost 3 bases to trimming and J lost 3 bases; unmatched junction nucleotides: 1. The CDR3 sequence: CASSPSGRGYNEQFF. The CDR3, as DNA: TGTGCCAGCTCACCTAGCGGGAGGGGCTACAATGAGCAGTTCTTC.

The V call is TRBV10-2, the J call TRBJ2-6; weak D call: TRBD1 (6 bases). The V gene's germline CDR1 is WSHSY and CDR2 SAAADI. V lost 6 bases, J lost 0 bases, and 12 bases lay in between. The CDR3 covers 16 residues. CDR3 DNA: TGCGCCAGCAGCTCAGGGGCTGGCTCTGGGGCCAACGTCCTGACTTTC. This translates into CASSSGAGSGANVLTF.

This clone came up a few times. The chain employs TRBV27 and TRBJ2-7; D is uncertain. The V gene lost 5 bases and the J gene lost 2 bases, with 13 bases spanning the gap. Looked up from germline, CDR1 is MNHEY and CDR2 is SMNVEV (reference sequence). The CDR3 covers 14 residues. CDR3 in amino acids: CASSASGLAYEQYF. CDR3 sequence (DNA): TGTGCCAGCAGTGCCTCGGGTCTGGCCTACGAGCAGTACTTC.

The chain couples TRBV6-1 to TRBJ1-3; D ambiguous. Trimming took 7 bases from V and 0 from J, leaving 10 bases between them. The CDR3 is made up of 14 amino acids. The germline V gene has CDR1 MNHNS and CDR2 SASEGT. The DNA for the CDR3 is TGTGCCAGCACCTTGGAGTACTCTGGAAACACCATATATTTT. Its translation is CASTLEYSGNTIYF.

The J gene is TRBJ1-3, the V gene TRBV7-8; TRBD1 matches at 8 bases. There are 15 residues in the CDR3. Germline loops: CDR1 SGHVS, CDR2 FQNEAQ. The J segment lost 4 bases and the V segment lost 5 bases, leaving 7 bases of the junction unmatched. The DNA of the CDR3 is TGTGCCAGCAGCCCGGACAGGGCGAGGGGAAACACCATATATTTT. It codes for CASSPDRARGNTIYF. The complete variable domain, with remaining parts taken from reference TRBV7-8 and TRBJ1-3, reads GAGVSQSPRYKVAKRGQDVALRCDPISGHVSLFWYQQALGQGPEFLTYFQNEAQLDKSGLPSDRFFAERPEGSVSTLKIQRTQQEDSAVYLCASSPDRARGNTIYFGEGSWLTVV.

The rearrangement links TRBV29-1 to TRBJ2-1; a weak D match, TRBD2 (5 bases). The CDR3 is 11 amino acids. Germline V gives CDR1 SQVTM, CDR2 ANQGSEA. Trimming left V 6 bases short and J 5 bases short, with 8 bases between. This CDR3 is CSVGVDNEQFF. The CDR3 DNA is TGCAGCGTCGGGGTGGACAATGAGCAGTTCTTC.

The chain is built from TRBV5-1 and TRBJ2-7; 15 bases fit TRBD2. Looked up from germline, CDR1 is SGHRS and CDR2 is YFSETQ. The J segment lost 5 bases and the V segment lost 3 bases, leaving 9 bases of the junction unmatched. The CDR3 is 17 amino acids. The CDR3 DNA sequence: TGCGCCAGCAGCTCGGGACTAGCGGGGGGCCTATCCCACGAGCAGTACTTC. Its translation: CASSSGLAGGLSHEQYF.

The V gene is TRBV6-4, the J gene TRBJ1-2, with D possibly matching TRBD1 (6 bases). The ends were cut back, 5 bases at V and 3 bases at J, with 10 bases in the middle. Germline lookup yields CDR1 MRHNA and CDR2 SNTAGT. The CDR3 is 13 residues long. CDR3 sequence (DNA): TGTGCCAGCAGTCCACAGGGAGACTATGGCTACACCTTC. Amino acid sequence: CASSPQGDYGYTF.

This chain links TRBV14 with TRBJ1-3; D is ambiguous. This CDR3 region has 16 residues. Germline lookup yields CDR1 SGHDN and CDR2 FVKESK. Trimming removed 4 bases from V and 0 bases from J, with 13 bases in between. The CDR3 reads CASSPLGSFSGNTIYF. CDR3 coding DNA: TGTGCCAGCAGCCCACTGGGGTCCTTCTCTGGAAACACCATATATTTT.

The CDR3 region is CASSQELTWDVTGELFF. The CDR3 DNA reads as TGTGCCAGCAGCCAAGAGCTCACCTGGGACGTAACCGGGGAGCTGTTTTTT. The chain uses TRBV14 and TRBJ2-2; TRBD1 or TRBD2 may be the D gene (5 bases each). The CDR3 sequence is 17 residues long. Germline CDR1 reads SGHDN; CDR2 reads FVKESK. V was trimmed by 0 bases and J by 5 bases, leaving 16 bases between them. Combining the CDR3 with reference TRBV14 and TRBJ2-2 gives the whole variable domain EAGVTQFPSHSVIEKGQTVTLRCDPISGHDNLYWYRRVMGKEIKFLLHFVKESKQDESGMPNNRFLAERTGGTYSTLKVQPAELEDSGVYFCASSQELTWDVTGELFFGEGSRLTVL.

This clone showed up just once. The chain employs TRBV28 and TRBJ1-3; possibly TRBD1 for D (5 bases). The CDR3 sequence is 14 residues long. Trimming took off 3 bases at V and 7 bases at J, with 13 bases between the two ends. Germline V gene data show CDR1 as MDHEN and CDR2 as SYDVKM. The CDR3 nucleotides read TGTGCCAGCAGTTTTCGGGACTTGCATAACACCATATATTTT. Protein: CASSFRDLHNTIYF.

The chain links TRBV20-1 to TRBJ2-3, with D hard to call. The CDR3 covers 10 residues. Germline-derived CDR1 and CDR2 are DFQATT and SNEGSKA (reference sequence). V dropped 5 bases and J dropped 5 bases, with 5 bases sitting between them. As DNA, the CDR3 is TGCAGTGCTGCGCGAGATACGCAGTATTTT. Translation gives CSAARDTQYF.

This clone was picked up many times. V usage is TRBV19 and J usage is TRBJ1-2, with 7 bases aligning to TRBD1. The CDR3 is made up of 13 amino acids. Germline V gene lookup returns CDR1 LNHDA and CDR2 SQIVND (reference sequence). V shed 5 bases, J shed 4 bases, and the junction held 4 bases outside the gene matches. CDR3 DNA: TGTGCCAGTAGTTTCCGGGACAGCTATGGCTACACCTTC. This encodes CASSFRDSYGYTF. The entire variable domain, with the rest obtained from reference TRBV19 and TRBJ1-2, is as follows: DGGITQSPKYLFRKEGQNVTLSCEQNLNHDAMYWYRQDPGQGLRLIYYSQIVNDFQKGDIAEGYSVSREKKESFPLTVTSAQKNPTAFYLCASSFRDSYGYTFGSGTRLTVV.

This chain joins TRBV28 and TRBJ1-6, with D possibly TRBD1 on 5 matching bases. V lost 3 bases and J lost 7, with 13 bases in between. Germline lookup yields CDR1 MDHEN and CDR2 SYDVKM. This CDR3 is 15 amino acids long. For the CDR3, the DNA is TGTGCCAGCAGTTTTCGGGGACGCGTGAATTCACCCCTCCACTTT. Amino acid sequence: CASSFRGRVNSPLHF.

This chain uses TRBV28 with TRBJ1-2, with D possibly TRBD1 on 5 matching bases. CDR3 length equals 14 residues. V dropped 0 bases and J dropped 2 bases, with 7 bases sitting between them. Germline V gene sequence: CDR1 MDHEN, CDR2 SYDVKM. The CDR3 loop is CASSLWAGNYGYTF. In nucleotides, the CDR3 is TGTGCCAGCAGTTTATGGGCAGGGAACTATGGCTACACCTTC.

The rearrangement uses TRBV10-3 and TRBJ1-2; 8 nucleotides agree with TRBD1. Germline V gives CDR1 ENHRY, CDR2 SYGVKD. Trimming at V came to 7 bases and at J to 6 bases, leaving 10 bases not matched to a gene. CDR3 length equals 14 residues. The CDR3 spells CAIMGNRGVDGYTF. CDR3 nucleotides: TGTGCCATCATGGGGAACAGGGGGGTAGATGGCTACACCTTC.

The J gene is TRBJ2-1, the V gene TRBV6-4; D unresolved. CDR3 length equals 13 residues. V was clipped by 3 bases and J by 3 bases, with 6 bases between them. Germline V gene data show CDR1 as MRHNA and CDR2 as SNTAGT. The CDR3 nucleotides read TGTGCCAGCAGTGATGGACGCTACAATGAGCAGTTCTTC. Translation: CASSDGRYNEQFF.

This chain joins TRBV9 and TRBJ1-1, with TRBD1 identical over 7 bases. The CDR3 runs to 14 residues. Germline CDR1 SGDLS, CDR2 YYNGEE. The V segment lost 4 bases and the J segment 0 bases; nucleotides outside the gene matches: 3. The CDR3 DNA follows: TGTGCCAGCAGCAGGGACAGTCTGAACACTGAAGCTTTCTTT. Translating gives CASSRDSLNTEAFF.

This clone was counted between two and nine times. This chain's CDR3 is CASSLGPGVGSPLHF. CDR3 nucleotide sequence: TGTGCCAGCAGCTTAGGACCCGGGGTGGGTTCACCCCTCCACTTT. The chain combines TRBV7-6 with TRBJ1-6, with D unclear. Between the trimmed V and J ends, which lost 1 base and 9 bases, there was a span of 13 bases. Per germline, CDR1 SGHVS and CDR2 FNYEAQ. The CDR3 contains 15 residues.

The V gene is TRBV6-5, the J gene TRBJ2-1; no reliable D call. Trimming took off 5 bases at V and 4 bases at J, with 3 bases between the two ends. Germline CDR1 reads MNHEY; CDR2 reads SVGAGI. The CDR3 runs to 11 residues. The CDR3 DNA reads TGTGCCAGCAGTCGATACAATGAGCAGTTCTTC. Translating it yields CASSRYNEQFF.

The rearrangement links TRBV28 to TRBJ1-2; D possibly corresponds to TRBD1 (6 bases). Germline lookup yields CDR1 MDHEN and CDR2 SYDVKM. CDR3 length: 15 amino acids. The V end was cut by 3 bases, the J end by 5 bases, with 16 bases between. The CDR3 reads CASSFGDNPPYGYTF. The CDR3, as DNA: TGTGCCAGCAGTTTTGGGGACAATCCCCCGTATGGCTACACCTTC.

The chain links TRBV28 to TRBJ2-3, with 11 positions matching TRBD2. Germline V lookup: CDR1 MDHEN, CDR2 SYDVKM. The V segment lost 5 bases and the J segment 3 bases; nucleotides outside the gene matches: 4. This CDR3 region has 15 residues. In nucleotides, the CDR3 is TGTGCCAGCAGTCGTAGCGGGGGGGGGACAGATACGCAGTATTTT. It translates to CASSRSGGGTDTQYF. The variable domain in full, completed from reference TRBV28 and TRBJ2-3, reads DVKVTQSSRYLVKRTGEKVFLECVQDMDHENMFWYRQDPGLGLRLIYFSYDVKMKEKGDIPEGYSVSREKKERFSLILESASTNQTSMYLCASSRSGGGTDTQYFGPGTRLTVL.

The chain links TRBV30 to TRBJ1-2, with D uncertain. Trimming stripped 0 bases from V and 14 bases from J, with 16 bases between. This CDR3 spans 12 amino acids. Germline-derived CDR1 and CDR2 are GTSNPN and SVGIG (reference sequence). For the CDR3, the DNA is TGTGCCTGGAGTGTGGACGCCCTGATAAAGACCTTC. Translated: CAWSVDALIKTF.

CDR3 nucleotides: TGTGCCAGCCGGGAGACAGGGGTCCATGAGCAGTTCTTC. As protein: CASRETGVHEQFF. The chain combines TRBV28 with TRBJ2-1, with 8 bases that match TRBD1. Losses at the gene ends were 8 bases for V and 8 bases for J; bases not matched to a gene: 8. CDR1 MDHEN and CDR2 SYDVKM come from the germline V gene. The CDR3 runs to 13 residues.

The rearrangement uses TRBV11-3 and TRBJ2-7; maybe TRBD1 (5 bases). CDR3 size: 15 residues. The V gene lost 2 bases and the J gene lost 6 bases, with 17 bases spanning the gap. Germline V gene sequence: CDR1 SGHNT, CDR2 YENEEA. The CDR3 region is CASSLRTGGAREQYF. The CDR3 nucleotides are TGTGCCAGCAGCTTAAGGACCGGTGGGGCTCGCGAGCAGTACTTC.

The gene calls are TRBV11-3 and TRBJ2-2, with D hard to call. CDR1 and CDR2 (germline): SGHNT, YENEEA. The CDR3 covers 15 residues. Trimming stripped 5 bases from V and 2 bases from J, with 12 bases between. The CDR3 sequence is CASSPGRGNTGELFF. The CDR3 nucleotides read TGTGCCAGCAGCCCAGGTCGAGGAAACACCGGGGAGCTGTTTTTT.

This chain joins TRBV19 and TRBJ2-1; the match to TRBD2 covers 9 bases. There are 16 residues in the CDR3. CDR1 is LNHDA, CDR2 SQIVND, per germline (reference sequence). J gave up 7 bases and V 7 bases, and 14 bases lay outside the gene matches. CDR3 residues: CASTLMGGGARNEQFF. CDR3 nucleotides: TGTGCCAGTACCCTAATGGGCGGGGGGGCCAGGAATGAGCAGTTCTTC.

V gene TRBV4-2 combines with J gene TRBJ2-1, with 8 bases that match TRBD2. J lost 4 bases, V lost 1 base, and 9 bases had no gene match. The CDR3 loop spans 17 amino acids. Germline lookup yields CDR1 LGHNA and CDR2 YNFKEQ. The CDR3 nucleotides read TGTGCCAGCAGCCAAGCCCGACTAGCGCGGCCTTACAATGAGCAGTTCTTC. Its protein product is CASSQARLARPYNEQFF.

The chain employs TRBV7-6 and TRBJ2-5; 9 bases map to TRBD2. Germline CDR1 reads SGHVS; CDR2 reads FNYEAQ. This CDR3 comprises 16 residues. V dropped 3 bases and J dropped 2; count of bases not matched to a gene: 7. This chain's CDR3 is CASSLFSAGGQETQYF. The CDR3 DNA reads as TGTGCCAGCAGCTTGTTTTCTGCGGGGGGGCAAGAGACCCAGTACTTC.

This clone has just one count. The V and J genes are TRBV4-3 and TRBJ1-2; no firm D call. V was cut by 0 bases and J by 2 bases, with 10 bases left in between. Per the germline V gene, CDR1 is LGHNA and CDR2 is YSLEER. The CDR3 spans 15 residues. Here the CDR3 DNA reads TGCGCCAGCAGCCAAGAGGATCCCAGCAACTATGGCTACACCTTC. It specifies CASSQEDPSNYGYTF.

This clone was seen a single time. The rearrangement joins TRBV6-1 to TRBJ1-4, with no clear D. Trimming left V 2 bases short and J 10 bases short, with 5 bases between. Germline V gives CDR1 MNHNS, CDR2 SASEGT. The CDR3 runs to 11 residues. The chain's CDR3 is CASSERAKLFF. As DNA, the CDR3 is TGTGCCAGCAGTGAACGGGCAAAACTGTTTTTT.